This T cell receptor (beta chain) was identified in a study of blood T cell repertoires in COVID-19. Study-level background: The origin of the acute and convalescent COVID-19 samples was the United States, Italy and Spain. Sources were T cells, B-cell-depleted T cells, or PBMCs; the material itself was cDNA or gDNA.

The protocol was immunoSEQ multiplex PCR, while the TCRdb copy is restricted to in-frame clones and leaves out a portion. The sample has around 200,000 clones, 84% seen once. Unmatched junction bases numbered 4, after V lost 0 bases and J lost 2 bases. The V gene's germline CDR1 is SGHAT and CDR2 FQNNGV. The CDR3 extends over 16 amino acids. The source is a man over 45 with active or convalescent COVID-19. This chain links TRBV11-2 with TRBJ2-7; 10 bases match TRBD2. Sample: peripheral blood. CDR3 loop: CASSLDWLAGAYEQYF. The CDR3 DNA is TGTGCCAGCAGCTTAGATTGGCTAGCGGGGGCCTACGAGCAGTACTTC.